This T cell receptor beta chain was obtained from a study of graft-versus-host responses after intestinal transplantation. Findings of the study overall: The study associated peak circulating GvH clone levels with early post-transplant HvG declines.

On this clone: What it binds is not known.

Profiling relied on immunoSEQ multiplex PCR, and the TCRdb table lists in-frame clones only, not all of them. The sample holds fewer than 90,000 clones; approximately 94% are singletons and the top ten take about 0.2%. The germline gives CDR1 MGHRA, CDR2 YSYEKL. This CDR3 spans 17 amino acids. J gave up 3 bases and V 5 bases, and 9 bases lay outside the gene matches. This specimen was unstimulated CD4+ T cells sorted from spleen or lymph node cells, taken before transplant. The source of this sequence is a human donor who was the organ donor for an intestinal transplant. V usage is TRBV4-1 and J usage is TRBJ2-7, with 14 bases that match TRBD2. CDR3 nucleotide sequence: TGCGCCAGCAGCAAGGGGACTAGCGGGGGAGACGGCTACGAGCAGTACTTC. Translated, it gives CASSKGTSGGDGYEQYF.